This T cell receptor (beta chain) comes out of a study of blood T cell repertoires in COVID-19. As for the study in general: The United States, Italy and Spain supplied acute and convalescent COVID-19 samples.

The CDR3 extends over 15 amino acids. The ends were cut back, 1 base at V and 6 bases at J, with 15 bases in the middle. Germline CDR1 reads SGHVS; CDR2 reads FQNEAQ. TCRdb keeps only in-frame clones here, not all; method: immunoSEQ multiplex PCR. The data hold around 240,000 clones, with roughly 83% observed a single time. This receptor was identified in a woman aged 45-59 years who had recovered from COVID-19. This chain joins TRBV7-8 and TRBJ2-5, with a weak D call TRBD1 (5 bases). The sequenced sample was PBMCs or T cells enriched from blood (not recorded which). As DNA, the CDR3 is TGTGCCAGCAGCTTAGAGCATAGTACAGGCAAGACCCAGTACTTC. This translates into CASSLEHSTGKTQYF.